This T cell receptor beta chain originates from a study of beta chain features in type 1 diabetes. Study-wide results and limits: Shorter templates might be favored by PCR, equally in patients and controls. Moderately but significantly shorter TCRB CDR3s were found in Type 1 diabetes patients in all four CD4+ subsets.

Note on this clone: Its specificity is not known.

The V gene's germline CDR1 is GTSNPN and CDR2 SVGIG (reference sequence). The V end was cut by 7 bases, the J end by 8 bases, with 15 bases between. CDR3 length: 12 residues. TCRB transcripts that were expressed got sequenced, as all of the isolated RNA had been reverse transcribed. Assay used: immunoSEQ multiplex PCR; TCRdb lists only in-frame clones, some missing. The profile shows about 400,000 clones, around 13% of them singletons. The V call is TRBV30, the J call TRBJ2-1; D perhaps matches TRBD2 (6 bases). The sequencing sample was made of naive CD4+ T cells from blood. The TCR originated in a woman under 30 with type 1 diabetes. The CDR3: CASSTSYDEQFF. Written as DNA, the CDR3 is TGTGCCTCTTCGACTAGTTACGATGAGCAGTTCTTC.